Below, 13 T cell receptor beta chains from the same sample are listed, as sequenced in a study of shared clonotypes between healthy human individuals. TCRdb's copy holds only in-frame clones and misses some; the assay was immunoSEQ multiplex PCR. This table has more than 400,000 clones, around 73% appearing once. The sample comprised PBMCs. The receptors stem from a middle-aged woman in good health. Some clones in this sample may be carry-over from other donors' samples.

This clone appeared once. The rearrangement uses TRBV27 and TRBJ2-4, with 10 bases that match TRBD1. Germline assignment: CDR1 MNHEY and CDR2 SMNVEV (reference sequence). Trimming cost V 7 bases and J 1 base; bases outside gene matches: 10. CDR3 size: 17 residues. CDR3: CASTPGTGVAAKNIQYF. The CDR3 nucleotides are TGTGCCAGCACCCCCGGGACAGGGGTTGCGGCCAAAAACATTCAGTACTTC.

The rearrangement uses TRBV30 and TRBJ2-7; tentative D call: TRBD2 (6 bases). With 1 base removed from V and 5 bases from J, the gap between germline ends came to 6 bases. The CDR3 loop spans 11 amino acids. The germline V gene encodes CDR1 GTSNPN and CDR2 SVGIG (reference sequence). The CDR3 reads CAWSGGDEQYF. The CDR3 nucleotides read TGTGCCTGGAGTGGGGGGGACGAGCAGTACTTC.

V is TRBV28 and J is TRBJ2-2; D is possibly TRBD1 (6 bases). V lost 7 bases, J lost 2 bases, and 20 bases lay in between. CDR3 length equals 17 residues. Per the germline V gene, CDR1 is MDHEN and CDR2 is SYDVKM. The CDR3 sequence is CASTPEGWTANTGELFF. CDR3 sequence (DNA): TGTGCCAGCACCCCAGAAGGTTGGACAGCAAACACCGGGGAGCTGTTTTTT. Full variable domain (rest looked up from reference TRBV28 and TRBJ2-2): DVKVTQSSRYLVKRTGEKVFLECVQDMDHENMFWYRQDPGLGLRLIYFSYDVKMKEKGDIPEGYSVSREKKERFSLILESASTNQTSMYLCASTPEGWTANTGELFFGEGSRLTVL.

The V and J genes are TRBV19 and TRBJ2-2; D might be TRBD2 (5 bases). Trimming stripped 3 bases from V and 0 bases from J, with 8 bases between. In germline, CDR1 is LNHDA, CDR2 SQIVND (reference sequence). This CDR3 comprises 15 residues. This CDR3 reads CASSISDPNTGELFF. Written as DNA, the CDR3 is TGTGCCAGTAGTATTAGCGACCCGAACACCGGGGAGCTGTTTTTT.

This sequence joins TRBV28 and TRBJ1-1, with D possibly TRBD1 on 6 matching bases. V shed 7 bases and J shed 10 bases, with 19 bases lying between them. This CDR3 is built from 13 residues. Germline V lookup: CDR1 MDHEN, CDR2 SYDVKM. CDR3 protein: CASTLGVRGGAFF. CDR3 bases: TGTGCCAGCACCCTAGGGGTACGAGGGGGAGCTTTCTTT.

The V call is TRBV19, the J call TRBJ2-7, with 7 bases lining up with TRBD1. This CDR3 spans 16 amino acids. Unmatched junction bases numbered 14, after V lost 7 bases and J lost 2 bases. Germline values: CDR1 LNHDA, CDR2 SQIVND (reference sequence). The chain's CDR3 is CASTPNHRDRAYEQYF. The CDR3 DNA sequence: TGTGCCAGTACCCCTAACCACCGGGACAGAGCCTACGAGCAGTACTTC. Supplemented by reference TRBV19 and TRBJ2-7, the full variable domain reads DGGITQSPKYLFRKEGQNVTLSCEQNLNHDAMYWYRQDPGQGLRLIYYSQIVNDFQKGDIAEGYSVSREKKESFPLTVTSAQKNPTAFYLCASTPNHRDRAYEQYFGPGTRLTVT.

The chain is built from TRBV19 and TRBJ2-1; the D call may be TRBD1 or TRBD2 (5 bases each). This CDR3 is 15 amino acids long. CDR1 and CDR2 from the germline V gene are LNHDA and SQIVND (reference sequence). The V gene lost 7 bases and the J gene lost 7 bases, with 20 bases spanning the gap. The CDR3 loop is CASTEGRGHRNEQFF. CDR3 sequence (DNA): TGTGCCAGTACCGAGGGCCGGGGCCACCGGAATGAGCAGTTCTTC.

With regard to this clone: Different DNA sequences within this sample yield the same CDR3. This chain uses TRBV2 with TRBJ2-5, with 12 nucleotides matching TRBD1. Germline CDR1 is SNHLY and CDR2 is FYNNEI. Trimming took 5 bases from V and 5 from J; bases not matched to a gene: 6. This CDR3 has 15 residues. Here the CDR3 reads CASSRDRGREETQYF. The DNA of the CDR3 is TGTGCCAGCAGTAGGGACAGGGGGCGCGAGGAGACCCAGTACTTC.

This clone was found a few times. DNA for the CDR3: TGTGCCAGCAGTTTCTTGCAGGGAGTTGCTTTCTTT. It encodes CASSFLQGVAFF. This chain uses TRBV28 with TRBJ1-1; maybe TRBD1 (5 bases). This CDR3 is built from 12 residues. The ends were cut back, 3 bases at V and 11 bases at J, with 13 bases in the middle. The germline V gene encodes CDR1 MDHEN and CDR2 SYDVKM.

In nucleotides, the CDR3 is TGTGCCAGCGGGTCCGGGACAGGACCCCACTATGGCTACACCTTC. The encoded protein is CASGSGTGPHYGYTF. The chain combines TRBV6-5 with TRBJ1-2, with 8 nucleotides matching TRBD1. The CDR3 is made up of 15 amino acids. V was clipped by 8 bases and J by 3 bases; unmatched bases: 11. Looked up from germline, CDR1 is MNHEY and CDR2 is SVGAGI.

This clone was recorded only once. The gene calls are TRBV27 and TRBJ2-5, with TRBD1 identical over 7 bases. Trimming at V came to 5 bases and at J to 4 bases, leaving 7 bases not matched to a gene. CDR3 length equals 14 residues. Germline V gene lookup returns CDR1 MNHEY and CDR2 SMNVEV (reference sequence). The CDR3 DNA reads TGTGCCAGCAGTCCCCTGACAGGGAGAGAGACCCAGTACTTC. Its translation is CASSPLTGRETQYF.

The chain combines TRBV28 with TRBJ2-7; 7 bases line up with TRBD1. This CDR3 spans 15 amino acids. The V and J ends lost 2 bases and 3 bases, in that order; junction bases with no gene match: 7. CDR1 and CDR2 from the germline V gene are MDHEN and SYDVKM. The CDR3 nucleotides are TGTGCCAGCAGTTTAATGCAGGGGGTCGGCTACGAGCAGTACTTC. It is translated as CASSLMQGVGYEQYF.

This clone occurred a few times. This chain links TRBV7-9 with TRBJ1-2, with a weak D call TRBD1 (5 bases). With 5 bases removed from V and 6 bases from J, the gap between germline ends came to 19 bases. Looked up from germline, CDR1 is SEHNR and CDR2 is FQNEAQ (reference sequence). This CDR3 has 15 residues. CDR3 in amino acids: CASSPIGRGENGYTF. The CDR3 nucleotides read TGTGCCAGCAGCCCTATAGGGCGGGGGGAAAATGGCTACACCTTC.